This TCR beta chain was observed in a study of CD8 T cells in Susac syndrome (dated by TCRdb to between 2019 and 2020). Regarding the study in general: Repertoire sequencing was used to test whether CD8+ T cell activation and differentiation in Susac syndrome was antigen driven.

RNA was extracted using the RNeasy kit, and about 0.45 to 1 ug of the RNA was reverse transcribed with random hexamers. The immunoSEQ multiplex PCR assay, which covers 54 Vbeta and 13 Jbeta segments, was used to amplify TCR beta CDR3 regions. PCR amplification bias was corrected by using a synthetic template baseline for primer optimization and computational correction. As for the original processing: Reads were annotated to V, D and J genes per IMGT and analyzed with immunoSEQ Analyzer, keeping only productive sequences. Clonality was calculated as one minus the Shannon entropy normalized by log2 of the number of productive unique sequences. For each patient and control, public and private clones were evaluated within the 100 most prevalent clones. A clone was defined as Susac-specific if it was absent from the healthy and MS cohorts, from 1052 published viral clones and from other ImmuneACCESS disease sequences. The raw public reads went through TCRdb reprocessing: fastp at Q25, MiXCR clone calling, in-frame beta chains kept. Merged by CDR3 protein, the rows form single entries marked with the most common genes and DNA. TCRdb, not the authors, supplied the V and J calls. Within this sample are about 150,000 distinct CDR3 sequences, with under 95% of them counted one time only. Roughly 0.094% of the sample rests with the top ten.

In the case of this clonotype: The antigen this receptor binds is unknown. No clone much larger than this one lies a single base away; base qualities are absent.

High-throughput TCR beta sequencing profiled peripheral blood CD8+ and CD4+ T cells from healthy donors, Susac syndrome patients and multiple sclerosis patients. Treatment-naive patients with stable or active relapsing-remitting disease fulfilling revised McDonald criteria were used as multiple sclerosis controls. CD8+ TEMRA cells were enriched by FACS, while bulk CD8+ and CD4+ T cells were purified by magnetic negative isolation. Blood was drawn into EDTA tubes, processed within 24 hours, and PBMCs were isolated by density gradient centrifugation. PBMCs intended for TCR sequencing were cryopreserved in liquid nitrogen and thawed later in a water bath at 37 degrees C. A purity of at least 90% was achieved for sorted or isolated CD4+, CD8+ and CD8+ TEMRA cells. Overall study results and their limits: The study acknowledged that relatively few individuals were included in the TCR sequencing and HLA analysis.

The clonotype comes from a human donor with multiple sclerosis. Sequenced sample: CD4+ T cells from PBMCs.

At the DNA level, the sequence is TGTGCCAGCAGCGTAGTGAGAGGGGAGCTGTTTTTT. It is translated as CASSVVRGELFF. The chain couples TRBV9 to TRBJ2-2, with no reliable assignment of the D segment. Spanning cysteine to phenylalanine, the CDR3 consists of 12 amino acids. Kept here is only the CDR3 DNA, which spans 36 bases and is read in frame from base 1. The germline V gene sets CDR1 to SGDLS and CDR2 to YYNGEE. V and J lose 0 bases and 8 bases, and a span of 5 bases separates them.